The rows below give T cell receptor beta chains drawn from one sample of a study of cytomegalovirus exposure and HLA in healthy donors. Sequenced by immunoSEQ multiplex PCR; TCRdb stores in-frame clones only, minus some. The sample carries 100,000 or so clones, around 80% recorded once. The sequenced sample was PBMCs. Every receptor here comes from a man aged 18 to 30 in good health and CMV-seronegative. The CDR3 runs from the conserved cysteine through the conserved F or W. A D gene is named only where the DNA matches it firmly. Size tells how often a clone was seen (once, few, many) or the class of an expanded clone, and some rows leave it out.

J	size	D	V	DNA	CDR3
TRBJ1-3	.	TRBD1	TRBV7-9	TGTTCCAGCAGCTTGCCACTACAGGGGTCTGGAAACACCATATATTTT	CSSSLPLQGSGNTIYF
TRBJ2-3	.	.	TRBV7-9	TGTGCCAGCAGCGGAGGGGCAATCTCCACCACAGATACGCAGTATTTT	CASSGGAISTTDTQYF
TRBJ1-2	.	.	TRBV6-1	TGTGCCAGCAGCGAAGGGATAGGGGCAAACACTAACTATGGCTACACCTTC	CASSEGIGANTNYGYTF
TRBJ2-7	.	.	TRBV10-1	TGCGCCAGCAGTGATGGGCAGGTCGACCGCTACGAGCAGTACTTC	CASSDGQVDRYEQYF
TRBJ1-2	few	.	TRBV30	TGTGCCTGGAGTGCCTCGGACACTTCGAACGGCTACACCTTC	CAWSASDTSNGYTF
TRBJ1-2	.	TRBD1	TRBV6-1	TGTGCCAGCAGTGTCCTCCCACAGGGGGCCGTGGGAAATGGCTACACCTTC	CASSVLPQGAVGNGYTF
TRBJ2-7	few	.	TRBV18	TGTGCCAGCTCCACCGACCTCAGTCGGGACGAGCAGTACTTC	CASSTDLSRDEQYF
TRBJ1-5	.	.	TRBV7-6	TGTGCCAGCAGCTTAGAAGCGGGAAGGGATCAGCCCCAGCATTTT	CASSLEAGRDQPQHF
TRBJ1-1	.	.	TRBV18	TGTGCCAGCTCACCACCGGGGCCAGGGGCGGGGGACACTGAAGCTTTCTTT	CASSPPGPGAGDTEAFF
TRBJ2-1	.	TRBD2	TRBV9	TGTGCCAGCAGCGTAGTGACTAGCGGGGTCGATGAGCAGTTCTTC	CASSVVTSGVDEQFF
TRBJ1-2	.	TRBD1	TRBV5-1	TGCGCCAGCAGCCCCGACAGGGCTAACTATGGCTACACCTTC	CASSPDRANYGYTF
TRBJ1-1	once	.	TRBV18	TGTGCCAGCTCACCAGAGGGTCTGGGCACTGAAGCTTTCTTT	CASSPEGLGTEAFF
TRBJ2-6	.	.	TRBV5-1	TGCGCCAGCAGTAGGACGGGAAGCTCTGGGGCCAACGTCCTGACTTTC	CASSRTGSSGANVLTF
TRBJ2-5	.	TRBD2	TRBV18	TGTGCCAGCTCACGTGGGACTAGCTCGGGGGAGACCCAGTACTTC	CASSRGTSSGETQYF
TRBJ1-2	.	TRBD1	TRBV30	TGTGCCTGGAGTTACTTGGGACAGGGGGCGCGGGGCTACACCTTC	CAWSYLGQGARGYTF
TRBJ1-4	.	.	TRBV5-1	TGCGCCAGCAGCTTGGGGTCCCCATCGGCGGGCTATAATGAAAAACTGTTTTTT	CASSLGSPSAGYNEKLFF
TRBJ2-5	.	TRBD2	TRBV27	TGTGCCAGCAGTAACTGGGGAGGGCAAGAGACCCAGTACTTC	CASSNWGGQETQYF
TRBJ1-2	few	TRBD1	TRBV11-2	TGTGCCAGCAGCGCGGTGGGACAGGGGTATGGCTACACCTTC	CASSAVGQGYGYTF
TRBJ2-2	.	TRBD1	TRBV10-2	TGCGCCAGCAGTGAGACCCGGGACAGGGCGAACACCGGGGAGCTGTTTTTT	CASSETRDRANTGELFF
TRBJ1-1	once	.	TRBV5-5	TGTGCCAGTAAATACGTGACAGGTGAAGCTTTCTTT	CASKYVTGEAFF
TRBJ1-1	.	.	TRBV6-6	TGTGCCAGCAGTTACCCGGGGGATCCAAACACTGAAGCTTTCTTT	CASSYPGDPNTEAFF
TRBJ2-2	.	TRBD1	TRBV11-1	TGTGCCAGCAGCCCAGGACAGGGGGCGAGCACCGGGGAGCTGTTTTTT	CASSPGQGASTGELFF
TRBJ2-2	.	TRBD1	TRBV7-9	TGTGCCAGCAGCACCCGACCGGGACAGACTACCGGGGAGCTGTTTTTT	CASSTRPGQTTGELFF
TRBJ1-1	.	.	TRBV14	TGTGCCAGCAGCCAAGATTGGAGGACCGGGATACCTAACACTGAAGCTTTCTTT	CASSQDWRTGIPNTEAFF
TRBJ2-1	.	TRBD2	TRBV9	TGTGCCAGCAGCTCTAGCGGGGGAGGCTACAATGAGCAGTTCTTC	CASSSSGGGYNEQFF
TRBJ1-1	.	.	TRBV5-5	TGTGCCAGCAGCTTGTTGGACGGACTGATGAACACTGAAGCTTTCTTT	CASSLLDGLMNTEAFF
TRBJ2-2	.	.	TRBV5-8	TGTGCCAGCAGCTTGCGGCTACAGGCCGGGGAGCTGTTTTTT	CASSLRLQAGELFF
TRBJ1-1	.	TRBD1	TRBV7-9	TGTGCCAGCAGTGCTCATGTAGGGGGCTTCACTGAAGCTTTCTTT	CASSAHVGGFTEAFF
TRBJ1-2	.	.	TRBV5-1	TGCGCCAGCAGCTTTGGAGGGGACTATGGCTACACCTTC	CASSFGGDYGYTF
TRBJ1-1	.	.	TRBV5-1	TGCGCCAGCAGCTTCCCCGGGGGGGGCACTGAAGCTTTCTTT	CASSFPGGGTEAFF
TRBJ2-3	.	TRBD2	TRBV10-3	TGTGCCATCAGTTCAGGGACTAGCGGAAAACTTCCAACAGATACGCAGTATTTT	CAISSGTSGKLPTDTQYF
TRBJ1-5	.	.	TRBV2	TGTGCCAGCAGCAAGGACACCTACAATCAGCCCCAGCATTTT	CASSKDTYNQPQHF
TRBJ2-3	.	TRBD1	TRBV2	TGTGCCAGCAAAAGGGACAGGGAGACAGATACGCAGTATTTT	CASKRDRETDTQYF
TRBJ1-4	.	.	TRBV9	TGTGCCAGCAGCGTGGGCAATGAAAAACTGTTTTTT	CASSVGNEKLFF
TRBJ1-1	.	.	TRBV7-9	TGTTCCAGCAGGATGTTAAGAGGGCACACTGAAGCTTTCTTT	CSSRMLRGHTEAFF
TRBJ1-1	once	.	TRBV10-3	TGTGCCATCAGTGAGTCCGTGGGGGGGACTGAAGCTTTCTTT	CAISESVGGTEAFF
TRBJ1-5	.	TRBD1	TRBV6-1	TGTGCCAGCAGCGGAGGGACAGGGCCTCTAGAGCCCCAGCATTTT	CASSGGTGPLEPQHF
TRBJ1-5	.	.	TRBV9	TGTGCCAGCAGCTCCTTCGGGGAGGGTAGCCAGCCCCAGCATTTT	CASSSFGEGSQPQHF
TRBJ1-2	.	TRBD1	TRBV6-1	TGTGCCAGCAGTCCGGGACAGGGAGTGTATGGCTACACCTTC	CASSPGQGVYGYTF
TRBJ1-3	few	.	TRBV7-6	TGTGCCAGCAGTCCGGGACTGGGAAACACCATATATTTT	CASSPGLGNTIYF